These T cell receptor beta chains were read from a single sample in a study of T cells in Graves' hyperthyroidism and ophthalmopathy. TCRdb re-analysed the multiplex PCR reads in MiXCR, keeping a single row per CDR3 protein. The table shows around 200,000 distinct CDR3 sequences, with 15% to 20% occurring only once. The source material was blood. The receptors shown here come from a woman aged 45-60 years with Graves' hyperthyroidism. Each CDR3 is given with its conserved first and last residue. A D gene is named only where the DNA matches it firmly. Not all rows give a size; the values are once, few, many and, for expanded clones, a class.

d_gene: NA
abundance: many
v_gene: TRBV11-3
j_gene: TRBJ2-6
CDR3aa: CARTTDIISGANVLTF
CDR3nt: TGTGCCAGGACGACGGATATCATCTCTGGGGCCAACGTCCTGACTTTC

d_gene: NA
abundance: many
v_gene: TRBV5-1
j_gene: TRBJ2-2
CDR3aa: CASSLGSAGRTGELFF
CDR3nt: TGCGCCAGCAGTTTGGGCTCGGCAGGGCGTACCGGGGAGCTGTTTTTT

d_gene: NA
abundance: many
v_gene: TRBV19
j_gene: TRBJ2-3
CDR3aa: CASTAGGWGTDTQYF
CDR3nt: TGTGCCAGTACTGCCGGAGGGTGGGGCACAGATACGCAGTATTTT

d_gene: NA
abundance: many
v_gene: TRBV14
j_gene: TRBJ1-1
CDR3aa: CASSVLMNTEAFF
CDR3nt: TGTGCCAGCAGCGTACTGATGAACACTGAAGCTTTCTTT

d_gene: TRBD1
abundance: many
v_gene: TRBV3-1
j_gene: TRBJ1-6
CDR3aa: CASRQAGTGESPLHF
CDR3nt: TGTGCCAGCAGACAAGCCGGGACAGGGGAATCACCCCTCCACTTT

d_gene: NA
abundance: NA
v_gene: TRBV6-1
j_gene: TRBJ2-6
CDR3aa: CASRSGGASGANVLTF
CDR3nt: TGTGCCAGCAGGTCCGGGGGAGCCTCTGGGGCCAACGTCCTGACTTTC

d_gene: NA
abundance: many
v_gene: TRBV19
j_gene: TRBJ1-1
CDR3aa: CASSMGTQNTEAFF
CDR3nt: TGTGCCAGTAGTATGGGGACACAGAACACTGAAGCTTTCTTT

d_gene: NA
abundance: few
v_gene: TRBV10-2
j_gene: TRBJ1-3
CDR3aa: CASSASAFGNTIYF
CDR3nt: TGCGCCAGCAGCGCCTCCGCCTTTGGAAACACCATATATTTT

d_gene: TRBD1
abundance: many
v_gene: TRBV25-1
j_gene: TRBJ2-2
CDR3aa: CASSGWGQGASKDTGELFF
CDR3nt: TGTGCCAGCAGTGGATGGGGACAGGGAGCTTCTAAGGACACCGGGGAGCTGTTTTTT

d_gene: TRBD2
abundance: many
v_gene: TRBV29-1
j_gene: TRBJ2-5
CDR3aa: CSVDPLASGGQIQETQYF
CDR3nt: TGCAGCGTTGATCCCTTGGCTAGCGGGGGTCAAATACAAGAGACCCAGTACTTC

d_gene: TRBD1
abundance: many
v_gene: TRBV29-1
j_gene: TRBJ2-7
CDR3aa: CSAKTGGYEQYF
CDR3nt: TGCAGCGCTAAGACAGGGGGCTACGAGCAGTACTTC

d_gene: TRBD1
abundance: many
v_gene: TRBV7-9
j_gene: TRBJ1-6
CDR3aa: CASSSLFISDRVNSPLHF
CDR3nt: TGTGCCAGCAGCTCCTTGTTTATTTCGGACAGGGTGAACTCACCCCTCCACTTT

d_gene: NA
abundance: once
v_gene: TRBV28
j_gene: TRBJ1-3
CDR3aa: CASSLGEVLTGNTIYF
CDR3nt: TGTGCCAGCAGCCTTGGCGAGGTGTTAACTGGGAACACCATATATTTT

d_gene: NA
abundance: few
v_gene: TRBV7-9
j_gene: TRBJ1-2
CDR3aa: CASSPASVNYGHTF
CDR3nt: TGTGCCAGCAGCCCCGCCAGCGTAAACTATGGCCACACCTTC

d_gene: NA
abundance: many
v_gene: TRBV5-4
j_gene: TRBJ2-2
CDR3aa: CASRGLTGELFF
CDR3nt: TGTGCCAGCAGGGGTTTGACCGGGGAGCTGTTTTTT

d_gene: NA
abundance: NA
v_gene: TRBV28
j_gene: TRBJ1-5
CDR3aa: CASSLLGNSNQPQHF
CDR3nt: TGTGCCAGCAGTTTATTGGGAAATAGCAATCAGCCCCAGCATTTT

d_gene: NA
abundance: many
v_gene: TRBV2
j_gene: TRBJ1-5
CDR3aa: CASSEALYSNQPQHF
CDR3nt: TGTGCCAGCAGTGAAGCGTTATATAGCAATCAGCCCCAGCATTTT

d_gene: TRBD2
abundance: many
v_gene: TRBV7-3
j_gene: TRBJ2-3
CDR3aa: CASSLGHRGGAGDTQYF
CDR3nt: TGTGCCAGCAGCTTAGGTCACCGCGGGGGGGCAGGAGATACGCAGTATTTT

d_gene: TRBD1
abundance: few
v_gene: TRBV9
j_gene: TRBJ2-5
CDR3aa: CASSSRQGEETQYF
CDR3nt: TGTGCCAGCAGCTCCCGACAGGGAGAAGAGACCCAGTACTTC

d_gene: NA
abundance: NA
v_gene: TRBV7-2
j_gene: TRBJ2-1
CDR3aa: CASSLAGLFNEQFF
CDR3nt: TGTGCCAGCAGCTTAGCGGGCCTCTTCAATGAGCAGTTCTTC

d_gene: TRBD2
abundance: few
v_gene: TRBV7-3
j_gene: TRBJ2-3
CDR3aa: CASSFPTSGASTDTQYF
CDR3nt: TGTGCCAGCAGCTTTCCTACTAGCGGGGCCTCCACAGATACGCAGTATTTT

d_gene: TRBD2
abundance: few
v_gene: TRBV4-2
j_gene: TRBJ2-5
CDR3aa: CASSQEASGGGETQYF
CDR3nt: TGTGCCAGCAGCCAAGAGGCTAGCGGGGGCGGAGAGACCCAGTACTTC

d_gene: NA
abundance: many
v_gene: TRBV6-1
j_gene: TRBJ1-1
CDR3aa: CASSEEVRLNTEAFF
CDR3nt: TGTGCCAGCAGTGAGGAAGTACGGCTGAACACTGAAGCTTTCTTT

d_gene: NA
abundance: many
v_gene: TRBV5-1
j_gene: TRBJ1-1
CDR3aa: CASSFEGNTEAFF
CDR3nt: TGTGCCAGCAGCTTCGAAGGGAACACTGAAGCTTTCTTT

d_gene: NA
abundance: many
v_gene: TRBV18
j_gene: TRBJ2-2
CDR3aa: CASSPPGYAGELFF
CDR3nt: TGTGCCAGCTCACCACCGGGATATGCCGGGGAGCTGTTTTTT

d_gene: NA
abundance: many
v_gene: TRBV12-3/TRBV12-4
j_gene: TRBJ2-7
CDR3aa: CASRSQGYEQYF
CDR3nt: TGTGCCAGCAGGTCTCAGGGCTACGAGCAGTACTTC

d_gene: TRBD2
abundance: NA
v_gene: TRBV7-9
j_gene: TRBJ2-1
CDR3aa: CASSITSGGANEQFF
CDR3nt: TGTGCCAGCAGCATAACTAGCGGGGGGGCCAATGAGCAGTTCTTC

d_gene: TRBD2
abundance: few
v_gene: TRBV3-1
j_gene: TRBJ2-5
CDR3aa: CASSQYGLVAQYF
CDR3nt: TGTGCCAGCAGCCAATATGGACTAGTGGCCCAGTACTTC

d_gene: NA
abundance: many
v_gene: TRBV7-2
j_gene: TRBJ2-3
CDR3aa: CASSRSRFGAYTDTQYF
CDR3nt: TGTGCCAGCAGCCGATCACGATTCGGGGCCTACACAGATACGCAGTATTTT

d_gene: NA
abundance: many
v_gene: TRBV5-6
j_gene: TRBJ1-1
CDR3aa: CASSLIGSSEAFF
CDR3nt: TGTGCCAGCAGCTTGATTGGGTCCTCTGAAGCTTTCTTT

d_gene: NA
abundance: many
v_gene: TRBV2
j_gene: TRBJ1-5
CDR3aa: CASTSIRGGGQPQHF
CDR3nt: TGTGCCAGCACCTCAATCAGAGGGGGTGGTCAGCCCCAGCATTTT

d_gene: TRBD2
abundance: NA
v_gene: TRBV6-2/TRBV6-3
j_gene: TRBJ2-1
CDR3aa: CASSKTGTSGGNNEQFF
CDR3nt: TGTGCCAGCAGTAAAACGGGAACTAGCGGGGGAAACAATGAGCAGTTCTTC

d_gene: TRBD1
abundance: many
v_gene: TRBV6-1
j_gene: TRBJ1-2
CDR3aa: CASSEFPGTGNNYGYTF
CDR3nt: TGTGCCAGCAGTGAATTTCCCGGGACAGGGAACAACTATGGCTACACCTTC

d_gene: NA
abundance: NA
v_gene: TRBV28
j_gene: TRBJ1-4
CDR3aa: CASSFPGPGGADEKLFF
CDR3nt: TGTGCCAGCAGTTTCCCGGGACCGGGGGGCGCTGACGAAAAACTGTTTTTT

d_gene: NA
abundance: NA
v_gene: TRBV14
j_gene: TRBJ1-1
CDR3aa: CASSQAGGRDTEAFF
CDR3nt: TGTGCCAGCAGCCAAGCCGGAGGGCGCGACACTGAAGCTTTCTTT

d_gene: NA
abundance: NA
v_gene: TRBV25-1
j_gene: TRBJ2-2
CDR3aa: CASSEPRDPGELFF
CDR3nt: TGTGCCAGCAGTGAACCGCGGGACCCCGGGGAGCTGTTTTTT

d_gene: NA
abundance: many
v_gene: TRBV5-6
j_gene: TRBJ2-6
CDR3aa: CASTNLGLSGANVLTF
CDR3nt: TGTGCCAGCACCAACCTCGGGCTCTCTGGGGCCAACGTCCTGACTTTC

d_gene: NA
abundance: NA
v_gene: TRBV19
j_gene: TRBJ2-7
CDR3aa: CASSMDPSEQYF
CDR3nt: TGTGCCAGTAGTATGGACCCCTCCGAGCAGTACTTC

d_gene: TRBD2
abundance: NA
v_gene: TRBV15
j_gene: TRBJ2-1
CDR3aa: CATSPTSGGAGEFSYNEQFF
CDR3nt: TGTGCCACCAGCCCTACTAGCGGGGGGGCTGGCGAGTTCTCCTACAATGAGCAGTTCTTC

d_gene: NA
abundance: few
v_gene: TRBV7-8
j_gene: TRBJ2-3
CDR3aa: CASSLGETDTDTQYF
CDR3nt: TGTGCCAGCAGCTTAGGCGAGACAGACACAGATACGCAGTATTTT

d_gene: NA
abundance: NA
v_gene: TRBV30
j_gene: TRBJ1-1
CDR3aa: CAWTRQMNTEAFF
CDR3nt: TGTGCCTGGACCCGACAGATGAACACTGAAGCTTTCTTT

d_gene: NA
abundance: few
v_gene: TRBV7-9
j_gene: TRBJ1-1
CDR3aa: CASTMRAVNTEAFF
CDR3nt: TGTGCCAGCACCATGCGCGCGGTGAACACTGAAGCTTTCTTT

d_gene: NA
abundance: NA
v_gene: TRBV5-4
j_gene: TRBJ1-1
CDR3aa: CASSPKWGNTEAFF
CDR3nt: TGTGCCAGCAGCCCTAAATGGGGGAACACTGAAGCTTTCTTT

d_gene: TRBD1
abundance: many
v_gene: TRBV5-1
j_gene: TRBJ2-7
CDR3aa: CASSKLDRLYEQYF
CDR3nt: TGCGCCAGCAGCAAGCTGGACAGGCTATACGAGCAGTACTTC

d_gene: NA
abundance: many
v_gene: TRBV7-8
j_gene: TRBJ1-2
CDR3aa: CASTKGPDYGYTF
CDR3nt: TGTGCCAGCACCAAGGGACCGGACTATGGCTACACCTTC

d_gene: TRBD1
abundance: many
v_gene: TRBV6-1
j_gene: TRBJ1-2
CDR3aa: CASSLAPNRGNYGYTF
CDR3nt: TGTGCCAGCAGCCTTGCCCCGAACAGGGGAAACTATGGCTACACCTTC

d_gene: TRBD1
abundance: NA
v_gene: TRBV5-4
j_gene: TRBJ1-6
CDR3aa: CASSSGGAGGNSPLHF
CDR3nt: TGTGCCAGCAGCTCGGGAGGAGCAGGGGGAAATTCACCCCTCCACTTT

d_gene: NA
abundance: many
v_gene: TRBV9
j_gene: TRBJ2-1
CDR3aa: CASSAQVGATEQFF
CDR3nt: TGTGCCAGCAGCGCCCAGGTGGGGGCCACTGAGCAGTTCTTC

d_gene: NA
abundance: NA
v_gene: TRBV28
j_gene: TRBJ1-1
CDR3aa: CASSLSDGITEAFF
CDR3nt: TGTGCCAGCAGTTTATCTGACGGGATCACTGAAGCTTTCTTT

d_gene: NA
abundance: many
v_gene: TRBV27
j_gene: TRBJ1-5
CDR3aa: CASSLGERQPQHF
CDR3nt: TGTGCCAGCAGTTTAGGGGAGAGACAGCCCCAGCATTTT

d_gene: NA
abundance: NA
v_gene: TRBV12-3/TRBV12-4
j_gene: TRBJ2-5
CDR3aa: CASSLYQETQYF
CDR3nt: TGTGCCAGCAGTCTGTACCAAGAGACCCAGTACTTC

d_gene: NA
abundance: NA
v_gene: TRBV4-1
j_gene: TRBJ2-7
CDR3aa: CASSQEVSRASSYEQYF
CDR3nt: TGCGCCAGCAGCCAAGAGGTTTCCAGGGCTAGCTCCTACGAGCAGTACTTC

d_gene: TRBD1
abundance: many
v_gene: TRBV12-3/TRBV12-4
j_gene: TRBJ2-4
CDR3aa: CASSPQGAAKNIQYF
CDR3nt: TGTGCCAGCAGTCCCCAGGGGGCTGCCAAAAACATTCAGTACTTC